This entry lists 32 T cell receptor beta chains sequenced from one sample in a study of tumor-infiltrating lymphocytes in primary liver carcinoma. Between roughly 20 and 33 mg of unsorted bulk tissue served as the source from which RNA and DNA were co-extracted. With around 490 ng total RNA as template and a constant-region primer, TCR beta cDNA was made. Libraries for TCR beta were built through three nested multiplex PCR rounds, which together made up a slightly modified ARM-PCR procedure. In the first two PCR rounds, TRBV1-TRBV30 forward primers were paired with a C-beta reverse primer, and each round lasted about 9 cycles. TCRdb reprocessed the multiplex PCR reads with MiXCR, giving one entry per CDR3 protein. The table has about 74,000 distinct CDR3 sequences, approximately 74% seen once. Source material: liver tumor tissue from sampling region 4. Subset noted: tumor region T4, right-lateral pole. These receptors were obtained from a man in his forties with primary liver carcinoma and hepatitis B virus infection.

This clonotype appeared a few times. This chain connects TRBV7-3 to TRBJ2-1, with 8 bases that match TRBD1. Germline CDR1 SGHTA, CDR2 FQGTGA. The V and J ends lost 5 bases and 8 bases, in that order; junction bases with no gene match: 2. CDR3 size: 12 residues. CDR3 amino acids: CASSTQGDEQFF. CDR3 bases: TGTGCCAGCAGCACACAGGGGGATGAGCAGTTCTTC. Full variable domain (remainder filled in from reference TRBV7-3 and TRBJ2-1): GAGVSQTPSNKVTEKGKYVELRCDPISGHTALYWYRQSLGQGPEFLIYFQGTGAADDSGLPNDRFFAVRPEGSVSTLKIQRTERGDSAVYLCASSTQGDEQFFGPGTRLTVL.

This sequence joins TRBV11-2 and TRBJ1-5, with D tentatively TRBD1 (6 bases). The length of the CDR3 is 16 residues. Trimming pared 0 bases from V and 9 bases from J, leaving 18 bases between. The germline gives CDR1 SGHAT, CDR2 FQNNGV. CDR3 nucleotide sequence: TGTGCCAGCAGCTTAGACCCTCCCGGGACAAATTGGCCCCAGCATTTT. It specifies CASSLDPPGTNWPQHF.

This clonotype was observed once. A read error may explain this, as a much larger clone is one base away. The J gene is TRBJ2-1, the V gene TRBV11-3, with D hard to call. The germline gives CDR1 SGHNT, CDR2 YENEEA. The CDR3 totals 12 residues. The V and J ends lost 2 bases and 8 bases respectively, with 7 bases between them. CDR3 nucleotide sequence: TGTGCCAGCAGCTTAAATGCCTATGAGCAGTTCTTC. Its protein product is CASSLNAYEQFF.

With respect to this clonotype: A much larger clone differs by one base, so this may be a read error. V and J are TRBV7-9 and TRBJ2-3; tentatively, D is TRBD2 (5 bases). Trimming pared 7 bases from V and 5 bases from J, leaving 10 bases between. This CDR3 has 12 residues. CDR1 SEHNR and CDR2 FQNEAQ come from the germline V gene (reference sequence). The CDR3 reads CASNPGIDTQYF. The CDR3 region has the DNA TGTGCCAGCAACCCCGGGATAGATACGCAGTATTTT.

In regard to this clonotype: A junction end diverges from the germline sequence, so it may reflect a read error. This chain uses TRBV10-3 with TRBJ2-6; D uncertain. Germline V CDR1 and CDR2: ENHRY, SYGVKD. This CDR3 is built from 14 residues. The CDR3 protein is CATAVMLVANVLTF. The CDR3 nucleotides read TGTGCCACTGCGGTCATGCTGGTGGCCAATGTCCTGACTTTC.

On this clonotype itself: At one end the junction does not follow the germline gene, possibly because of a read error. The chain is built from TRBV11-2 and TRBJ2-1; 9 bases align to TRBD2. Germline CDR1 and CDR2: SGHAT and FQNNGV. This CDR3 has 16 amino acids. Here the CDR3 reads CVSSSRPSGRIYEQLF. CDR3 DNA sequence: TGTGTCAGCAGCTCACGCCCCAGCGGGAGGATCTATGAGCAGCTCTTC.

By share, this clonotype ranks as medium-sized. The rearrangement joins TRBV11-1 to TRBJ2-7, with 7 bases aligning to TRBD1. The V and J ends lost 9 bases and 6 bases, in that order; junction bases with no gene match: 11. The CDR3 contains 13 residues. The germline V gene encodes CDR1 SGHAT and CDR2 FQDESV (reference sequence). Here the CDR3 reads CASTRQGTGEQYF. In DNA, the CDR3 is TGTGCCAGTACCCGACAGGGAACCGGCGAGCAGTACTTC.

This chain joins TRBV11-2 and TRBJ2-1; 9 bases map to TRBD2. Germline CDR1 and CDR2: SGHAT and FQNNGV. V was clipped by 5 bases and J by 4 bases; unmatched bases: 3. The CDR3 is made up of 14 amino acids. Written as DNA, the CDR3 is TGTGCCAGCAGCCGGACTAGCGCGTACAATGAGCAGTTCTTC. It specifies CASSRTSAYNEQFF.

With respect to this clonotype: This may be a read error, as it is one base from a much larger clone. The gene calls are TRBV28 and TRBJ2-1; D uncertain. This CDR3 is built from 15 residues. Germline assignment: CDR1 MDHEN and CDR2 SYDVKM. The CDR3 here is CVSSPQVFPHNEQFF. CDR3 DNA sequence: TGTGTCAGCAGTCCACAAGTCTTTCCCCACAATGAGCAGTTCTTC.

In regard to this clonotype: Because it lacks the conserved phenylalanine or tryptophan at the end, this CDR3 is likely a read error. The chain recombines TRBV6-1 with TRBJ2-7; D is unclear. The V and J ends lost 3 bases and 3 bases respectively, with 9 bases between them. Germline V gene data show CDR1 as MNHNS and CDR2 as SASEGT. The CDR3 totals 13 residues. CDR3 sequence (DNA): TGTGCCAGCAGTGAGTGGGTTTTCTACGAGCAGTACCAC. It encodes CASSEWVFYEQYH.

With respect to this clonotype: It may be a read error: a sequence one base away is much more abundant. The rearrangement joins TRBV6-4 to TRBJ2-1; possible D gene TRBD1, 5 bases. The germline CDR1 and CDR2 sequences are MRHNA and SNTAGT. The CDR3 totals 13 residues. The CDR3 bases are TGTACCAGCAGTGACTCGGACAACAATGAGCAGTTCTTC. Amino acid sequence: CTSSDSDNNEQFF.

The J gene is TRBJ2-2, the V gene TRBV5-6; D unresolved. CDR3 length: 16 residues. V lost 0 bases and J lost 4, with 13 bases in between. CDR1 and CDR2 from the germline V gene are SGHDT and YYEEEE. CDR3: CASSLGGRLGTGELFF. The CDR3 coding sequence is TGTGCCAGCAGCTTGGGTGGCAGGCTCGGCACCGGGGAGCTGTTTTTT.

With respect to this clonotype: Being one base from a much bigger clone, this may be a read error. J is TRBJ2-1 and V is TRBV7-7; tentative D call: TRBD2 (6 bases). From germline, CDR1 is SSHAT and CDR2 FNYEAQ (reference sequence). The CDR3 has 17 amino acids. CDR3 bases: TGTGCTAGCAGCCTAACCAAGGTCGGGAGAACCTACAATGAGCAGTTATTC. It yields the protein CASSLTKVGRTYNEQLF.

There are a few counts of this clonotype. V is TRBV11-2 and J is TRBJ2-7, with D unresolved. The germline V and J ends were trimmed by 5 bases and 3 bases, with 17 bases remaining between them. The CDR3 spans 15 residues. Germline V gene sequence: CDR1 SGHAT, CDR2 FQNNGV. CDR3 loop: CASSTAPGLGYEQYF. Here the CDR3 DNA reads TGTGCCAGCAGCACTGCACCGGGTCTGGGCTACGAGCAGTACTTC.

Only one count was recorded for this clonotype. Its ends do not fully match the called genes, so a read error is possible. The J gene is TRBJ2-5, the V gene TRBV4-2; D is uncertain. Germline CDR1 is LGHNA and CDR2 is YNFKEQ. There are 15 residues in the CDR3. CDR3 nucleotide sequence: TGTGCCTGCAGCCAAGATTTCCGGGCCCAAGAGGCCCAGTACTTC. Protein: CACSQDFRAQEAQYF.

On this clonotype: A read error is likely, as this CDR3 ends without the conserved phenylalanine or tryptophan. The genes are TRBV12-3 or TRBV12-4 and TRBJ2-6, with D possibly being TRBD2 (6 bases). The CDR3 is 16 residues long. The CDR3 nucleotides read TGTGCCGGCAGTTCCCCCGGGAGCTCTGGGGCCAACGTCCTGACTTAC. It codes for CAGSSPGSSGANVLTY.

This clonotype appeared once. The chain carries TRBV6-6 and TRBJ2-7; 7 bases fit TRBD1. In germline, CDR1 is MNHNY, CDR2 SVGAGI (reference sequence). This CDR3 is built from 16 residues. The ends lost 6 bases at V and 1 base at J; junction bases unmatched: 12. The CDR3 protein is CASRIIHRDSSYEQYF. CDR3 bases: TGTGCCAGCAGAATCATCCACCGGGACAGTTCCTACGAGCAGTACTTC.

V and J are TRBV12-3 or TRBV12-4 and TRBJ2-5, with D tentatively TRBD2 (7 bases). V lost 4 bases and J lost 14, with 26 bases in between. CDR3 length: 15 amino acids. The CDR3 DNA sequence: TGTGCCAGCAGTTGTGGGGGGGGCTGGGAAGAGACCGAATACTTC. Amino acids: CASSCGGGWEETEYF.

CDR3 coding DNA: TGCAGTGCTAGAGAGGCGGGAGGTCTTAGCGGGCAGTACTTC. Translation: CSAREAGGLSGQYF. V gene TRBV20-1 combines with J gene TRBJ2-7; 8 bases line up with TRBD2. CDR1 is DFQATT and CDR2 is SNEGSKA in the germline V gene (reference sequence). The CDR3 contains 14 residues. V lost 0 bases and J lost 9; bases outside the gene matches: 10.

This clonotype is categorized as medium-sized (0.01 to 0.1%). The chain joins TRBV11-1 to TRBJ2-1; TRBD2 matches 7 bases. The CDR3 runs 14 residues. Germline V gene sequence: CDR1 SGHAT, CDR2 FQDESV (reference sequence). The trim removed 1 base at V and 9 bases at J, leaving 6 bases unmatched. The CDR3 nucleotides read TGTGCCAGCAGCTTAGGTGCGGGAGATATTGAGCAGTTCTTC. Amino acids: CASSLGAGDIEQFF.

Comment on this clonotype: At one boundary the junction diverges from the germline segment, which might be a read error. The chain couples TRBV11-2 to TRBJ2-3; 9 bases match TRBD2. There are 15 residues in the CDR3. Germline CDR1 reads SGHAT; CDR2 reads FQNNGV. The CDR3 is CACSGGGSGRRTQYF. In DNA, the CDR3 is TGTGCCTGCAGCGGCGGAGGTAGCGGGAGACGGACGCAGTATTTT.

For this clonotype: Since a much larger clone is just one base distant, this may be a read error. The CDR3 nucleotides read TGTGCCAGAAGCTTAGGGTCGGGGGGCGTCTATGGCTACACCTTC. Its protein product is CARSLGSGGVYGYTF. This sequence joins TRBV7-9 and TRBJ1-2; D is perhaps TRBD1 (6 bases). This CDR3 has 15 residues. The germline V gene encodes CDR1 SEHNR and CDR2 FQNEAQ (reference sequence). The full variable domain, in which reference TRBV7-9 and TRBJ1-2 provide the parts outside the CDR3, is DTGVSQNPRHKITKRGQNVTFRCDPISEHNRLYWYRQTLGQGPEFLTYFQNEAQLEKSRLLSDRFSAERPKGSFSTLEIQRTEQGDSAMYLCARSLGSGGVYGYTFGSGTRLTVV.

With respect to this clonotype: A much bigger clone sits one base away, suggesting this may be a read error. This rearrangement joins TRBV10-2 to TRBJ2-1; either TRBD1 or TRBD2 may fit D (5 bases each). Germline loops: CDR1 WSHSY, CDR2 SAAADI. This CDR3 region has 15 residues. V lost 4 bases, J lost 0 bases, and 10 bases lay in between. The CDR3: CASSAGRSSYNEQFF. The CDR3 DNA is TGCGCCAGCAGTGCGGGGCGGAGCTCCTACAATGAGCAGTTCTTC.

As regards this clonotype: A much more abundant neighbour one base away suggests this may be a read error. CDR3 bases: TGTGCCTGGAGTGTACCCCTCCAGGATCTATATGGCTACACCTTC. Translation: CAWSVPLQDLYGYTF. The chain joins TRBV30 to TRBJ1-2; D is undetermined. Trimming removed 0 bases from V and 5 bases from J, with 16 bases in between. The length of the CDR3 is 15 residues. The germline V gene encodes CDR1 GTSNPN and CDR2 SVGIG (reference sequence). Filled out from reference TRBV30 and TRBJ1-2, the complete variable domain reads SQTIHQWPATLVQPVGSPLSLECTVEGTSNPNLYWYRQAAGRGLQLLFYSVGIGQISSEVPQNLSASRPQDRQFILSSKKLLLSDSGFYLCAWSVPLQDLYGYTFGSGTRLTVV.

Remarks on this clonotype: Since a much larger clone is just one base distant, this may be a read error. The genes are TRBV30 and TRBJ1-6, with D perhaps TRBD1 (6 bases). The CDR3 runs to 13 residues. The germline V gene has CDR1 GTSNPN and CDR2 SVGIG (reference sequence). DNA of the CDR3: TGTGCCTGTAGTGAAAAGGGGGATTCACCCCTCCACTTT. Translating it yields CACSEKGDSPLHF.

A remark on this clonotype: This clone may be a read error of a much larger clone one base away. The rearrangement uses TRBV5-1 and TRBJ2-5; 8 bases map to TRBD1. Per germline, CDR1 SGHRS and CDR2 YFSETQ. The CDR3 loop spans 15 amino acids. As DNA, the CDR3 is TGCGCCAGCAGCTTGCTAGGGGACAGGCAAGATACCCAGTACTTC. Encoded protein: CASSLLGDRQDTQYF.

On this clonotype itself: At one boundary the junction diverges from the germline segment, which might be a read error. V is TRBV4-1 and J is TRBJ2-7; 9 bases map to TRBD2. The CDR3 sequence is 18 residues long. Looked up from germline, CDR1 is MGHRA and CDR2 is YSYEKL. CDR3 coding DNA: TGCGCCAGCAGCAAAGAGGGGTCCGGGACTAGCCTCAGATACGAGCAGTACTTC. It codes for CASSKEGSGTSLRYEQYF.

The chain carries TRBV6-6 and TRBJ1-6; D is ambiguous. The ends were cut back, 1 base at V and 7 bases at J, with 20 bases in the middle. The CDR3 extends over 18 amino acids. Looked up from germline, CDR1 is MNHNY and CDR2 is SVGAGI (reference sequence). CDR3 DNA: TGTGCCAGCAGTTACTTTCTCCGGGCCCCGAGGTACAATTCACCCCTCCACTTT. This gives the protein CASSYFLRAPRYNSPLHF.

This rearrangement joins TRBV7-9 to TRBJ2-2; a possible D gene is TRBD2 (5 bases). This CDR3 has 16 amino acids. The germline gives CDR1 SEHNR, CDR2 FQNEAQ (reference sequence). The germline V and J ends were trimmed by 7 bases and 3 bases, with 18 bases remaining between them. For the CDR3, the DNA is TGTGCCAGCACCACAACCCGAGGGAGCCACACCGGGGAGCTGTTTTTT. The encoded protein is CASTTTRGSHTGELFF.

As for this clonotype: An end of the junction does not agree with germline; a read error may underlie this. CDR3 nucleotide sequence: TGTGCTAGCATCCGTGGGGGCACCGGCCCCGCAGCCGATGAGCAGTTCTTC. It yields the protein CASIRGGTGPAADEQFF. The J gene is TRBJ2-1, the V gene TRBV5-4, with a tentative D call TRBD1 (6 bases). CDR3 length equals 17 residues. Per the germline V gene, CDR1 is SGHNT and CDR2 is YYREEE (reference sequence).

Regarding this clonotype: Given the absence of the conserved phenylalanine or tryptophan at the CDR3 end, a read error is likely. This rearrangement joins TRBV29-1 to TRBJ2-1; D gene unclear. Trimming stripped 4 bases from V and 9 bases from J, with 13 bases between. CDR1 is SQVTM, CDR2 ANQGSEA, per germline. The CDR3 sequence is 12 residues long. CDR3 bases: TGCAGCGTTGTTAGGTTGGGATCTGAGCAGTTCCTC. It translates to CSVVRLGSEQFL.

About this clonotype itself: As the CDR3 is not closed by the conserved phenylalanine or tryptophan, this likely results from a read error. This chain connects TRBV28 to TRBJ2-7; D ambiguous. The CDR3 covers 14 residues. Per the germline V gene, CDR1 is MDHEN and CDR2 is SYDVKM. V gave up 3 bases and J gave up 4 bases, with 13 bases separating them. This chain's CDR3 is CASSFQAVPYEQYL. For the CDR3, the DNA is TGTGCCAGCAGTTTCCAGGCAGTCCCGTACGAGCAGTACTTA.